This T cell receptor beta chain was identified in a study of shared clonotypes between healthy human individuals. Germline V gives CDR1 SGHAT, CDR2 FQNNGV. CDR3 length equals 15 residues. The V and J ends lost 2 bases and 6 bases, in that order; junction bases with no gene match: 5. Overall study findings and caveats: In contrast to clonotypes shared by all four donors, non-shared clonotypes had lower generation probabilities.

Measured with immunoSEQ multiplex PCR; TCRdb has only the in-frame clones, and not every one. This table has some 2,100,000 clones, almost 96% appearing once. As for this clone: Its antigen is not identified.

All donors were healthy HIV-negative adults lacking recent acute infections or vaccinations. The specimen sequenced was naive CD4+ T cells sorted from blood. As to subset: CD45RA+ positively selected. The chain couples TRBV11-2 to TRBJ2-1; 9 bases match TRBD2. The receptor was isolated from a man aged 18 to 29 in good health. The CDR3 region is CASSLLAGFPNEQFF. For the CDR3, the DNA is TGTGCCAGCAGCTTACTAGCGGGATTCCCCAATGAGCAGTTCTTC.